The rows below give T cell receptor beta chains drawn from one sample of a study of control samples from healthy donors and cancer patients. Produced via immunoSEQ multiplex PCR; TCRdb's table is partial and in-frame only. This sample has about 29,000 clones, with 70% to 90% found just once. Sequencing was performed on formalin-fixed, paraffin-embedded tissue. Receptor source: a female donor with melanoma. Each CDR3 is given with its conserved first and last residue. D genes are given only for firm matches. Size values are once, few and many counts, or a class for expanded clones, and some rows have none.

TRBJ2-3 TRBD2 TRBV11-2 once TGTGCCAGCAGCCCCGGACTAGCGGGATTCGGAGATACGCAGTATTTT CASSPGLAGFGDTQYF
TRBJ1-3 TRBD1 TRBV7-2 . TGTGCCAGCAGCTATTTGACAGGGACTGGAAACACCATATATTTT CASSYLTGTGNTIYF
TRBJ2-1 . TRBV21-1 . TGTGCCAGCAGCAAAATAGGCCTCTGCGGGGAGCAGTTCTTC CASSKIGLCGEQFF
TRBJ2-3 . TRBV29-1 . TGCAGCGTTTACCAGGGAGAAGATACGCAGTATTTT CSVYQGEDTQYF
TRBJ2-7 TRBD2 TRBV5-4 medium-sized TGTGCCAGCAGCTCCTGGACTAGCCCCTACGAGCAGTACTTC CASSSWTSPYEQYF
TRBJ1-6 TRBD1 TRBV2 once TGTGCCGGCAGGGGTGACAGGGGACCTGGCTCACCCCTCCACTTT CAGRGDRGPGSPLHF
TRBJ1-1 . TRBV29-1 . TGCAGCGTTGGACAGATGAACACTGAAGCTTTCTTT CSVGQMNTEAFF
TRBJ2-7 TRBD1 TRBV19 . TGTGCCAGTAGTATGGGGACAGCTCAACAGTACTTC CASSMGTAQQYF
TRBJ1-5 . TRBV28 . TGTGCCAGCAGCTCCATCGGGGCAGGGTTGTATCAGCCCCAGCATTTT CASSSIGAGLYQPQHF
TRBJ2-3 TRBD1 TRBV6-1 . TGTGCCAGCAGTGACCGGGACAGGGGCAGTACGCAGTATTTT CASSDRDRGSTQYF
TRBJ1-2 . TRBV2 . TGTGCCAGCAGCCCCGCCGAGGCTCGCTCGGGCTATGGCTACACCTTC CASSPAEARSGYGYTF
TRBJ1-1 TRBD1 TRBV2 . TGTGCCAGCAGTGAGGGGAGCCAGGGGGCGCTGATCCGCACTGAAGCTTTCTTT CASSEGSQGALIRTEAFF
TRBJ1-5 . TRBV29-1 . TGCAGCGTCCGGGACAATATAAATCAGCCCCAGCATTTT CSVRDNINQPQHF
TRBJ2-1 . TRBV10-1 . TGCGCCAGCAGTGGGGGGGCAGGGAAGTACAATGAGCAGTTCTTC CASSGGAGKYNEQFF
TRBJ2-1 TRBD1 TRBV5-1 . TGCGCCAGCAGCAGGACGGGACAGGGTTCCGTAGAGCAGTTCTTC CASSRTGQGSVEQFF
TRBJ2-2 . TRBV10-3 . TGTGCCATCAGTGTTGGACCGGATTCCAACGGGGAGCTGTTTTTT CAISVGPDSNGELFF
TRBJ1-1 . TRBV2 . TGTGCCAGCACCCCCTTTAGGGACACTGAAGCTTTCTTT CASTPFRDTEAFF
TRBJ1-4 TRBD1 TRBV10-3 . TGTGCCATCAGAGGACAGGGGGCAGGTGAAAAACTGTTTTTT CAIRGQGAGEKLFF
TRBJ1-6 . TRBV2 . TGTGCCAGCAGGCCGGGGAGTAGCCTAAATTCACCCCTCCACTTT CASRPGSSLNSPLHF
TRBJ2-7 TRBD2 TRBV4-2 . TGTGCCAGCAGCCAAGAAACGGGGCTAGCGGAACCTAGCTCCTACGAGCAGTACTTC CASSQETGLAEPSSYEQYF
TRBJ1-5 . TRBV2 few TGTGCCAGCAGTGGTGATGGGGTCCCACTACCCCAGCATTTT CASSGDGVPLPQHF
TRBJ1-6 . TRBV28 . TGTGCCAGCAGTTTAAATTCACCCCTCCACTTT CASSLNSPLHF
TRBJ2-1 TRBD2 TRBV28 . TGTGCCAGCAGTCCTACCGGACTAGCGGGACTTGAGCAGTTCTTC CASSPTGLAGLEQFF
TRBJ1-3 . TRBV18 . TGTGCCAGCTCACCGTCCCAGGGGTTTGGGCTCTCTGGAAACACCATATATTTT CASSPSQGFGLSGNTIYF